This TCR beta chain was obtained from a study of CD8+ T cells in alopecia areata. Across the whole study: Each of the treated patients was given oral tofacitinib, 5 to 10 mg twice daily, for moderate-to-severe alopecia areata. Findings and limits, study-wide: Scalp sample data also include resident alphabeta T cells from normal skin.

RNA extraction and reverse transcription yielded cDNA as sequencing template. TCRdb's table, derived via immunoSEQ multiplex PCR, lists solely in-frame clones and lacks some. The sample carries 170,000 or so clones, around 60% recorded once. Peripheral blood, together with lesional scalp punch biopsies, was collected from alopecia areata patients. T lymphocytes (CD4+ and CD8+) were sorted from PBMCs. From germline, CDR1 is SNHLY and CDR2 FYNNEI. The CDR3 sequence is 17 residues long. V lost 2 bases to trimming and J lost 0 bases, with 14 bases between them. In regard to this clone: The antigen is undetermined.

The chain joins TRBV2 to TRBJ1-5; D call uncertain. This receptor was identified in a human donor with alopecia areata. Sequences were derived from CD4+ T cells sorted from blood, sampled at week 0. Here the CDR3 reads CASSELVGLYSNQPQHF. The CDR3, as DNA: TGTGCCAGCAGTGAACTGGTGGGCTTATATAGCAATCAGCCCCAGCATTTT.